This T cell receptor (beta chain) was profiled in a study of vaccination effects on CD4 cells after COVID-19 (dated by TCRdb to between 2021 and 2022). Regarding the research as a whole: Each participant got two doses of an mRNA SARS-CoV-2 vaccine, either BNT162b2 or mRNA-1273. A total of ten to eleven COVID-19 convalescent patients and a handful of SARS-CoV-2-naive healthy vaccine recipients were included in the full study. SARS-CoV-2 spike-specific CD4+ TCR repertoires were compared before and after mRNA vaccination in COVID-19 convalescent patients and in infection-naive vaccine recipients. Cultures from other donors in the study were sequenced with the Oncomine TCR Beta short-read assay on an Illumina iSeq 100. Beyond this particular receptor, the publication reports: Only a small number of convalescent patients were included, and no early post-infection timepoints were available, which limited the study. At late post-vaccination timepoints, both infection-induced and vaccine-induced clones showed marked clonal contraction, consistent with waning T cell responses. Among healthy vaccine recipients, nearly all vaccine-induced clones were SARS-CoV-2 mono-reactive, and just 1 of 255 was cross-reactive with common cold coronaviruses.

In the ViraFEST assay, PBMC were stimulated with viral peptide pools, and antigen-specific CD4+ T cell clonotypes were then identified by expansion using TCR sequencing. After around ten days of culture, CD4+ T cells were isolated with the EasySep CD4+ T cell isolation kit. Negative nucleocapsid antibody results before and after vaccination confirmed that the healthy vaccine recipients had no prior SARS-CoV-2 infection. Approximately 2 million PBMC per well were cultured in IMDM with about 4.6% human AB serum, 8.5 to 10 IU/ml IL-2 and gentamicin, plus 10 ug/ml peptides. On days 3 and 7, half of the culture medium was replaced with fresh IL-2-containing medium. Each peptide stimulation condition was cultured in triplicate wells unless otherwise noted. PBMC were separated from whole blood using Ficoll-Paque Plus gradient centrifugation and were then either cryopreserved at -140C or used fresh. The overlapping peptide pools covered the spike proteins of SARS-CoV-2 and of the common cold coronaviruses HCoV-NL63, HCoV-OC43 and HCoV-229E. Genomic DNA was extracted from cultured CD4+ T cells with the QIAamp micro DNA kit.

The CDR3 numbers 15 residues from cysteine through phenylalanine. Here the CDR3 DNA is all that survives: 45 bases in frame from base 1. CDR1 and CDR2, per the germline V gene (reference sequence), are MNHNY and SVGAGI. Cut back by 6 bases and 0 bases, the V and J ends lie 12 bases apart. Receptors were amplified or captured by the immunoSEQ multiplex PCR assay. DNA from the CD4+ T cells that had been cultured and isolated underwent TCR beta CDR3 sequencing. From the authors' description of their analysis: Non-productive TCR sequences were discarded, and reads were trimmed to the CDR3 region, with only CDR3s of 7 or more amino acids retained. Antigen-specific clonotypes were identified with the MANAFEST web app by comparing expansion in peptide wells against reference cultures. For clones to be considered positive, expansion at FDR<0.05 versus reference and all other wells, an odds ratio above 5, and a frequency above 0.1% in two replicate wells were required. A clonotype was defined as cross-reactive if the clonotype was significantly expanded both in SARS-CoV-2 spike wells and in at least one common cold coronavirus spike condition. Using the stringdist R package, CDR3 similarity was measured by Levenshtein distance, and unrooted trees were constructed with ape in R 3.6.1. Entries here come from immuneACCESS through TCRdb and include only in-frame sequences with V and J called. Some clones fail to appear in such tables; in the studies checked, an unresolved V gene covers under half of the shortfall, and the cause of the remainder is unknown. The V and J calls and the clone size are those of that table, but D and trimming were determined from the DNA. The sample contains approximately 76,000 clones, more than 60% of them found a single time. 10% of the sample is held by the ten biggest clonotypes.

About this clone: What antigen it recognizes has not been identified. No base qualities exist here, and no much larger clone lies one base off it.

The TCR was taken from a human donor who received a COVID-19 vaccine. The chain is assembled from TRBV6-6 and TRBJ2-1, with an unclear D gene assignment. This sample comprised CD4+ T cells from PBMCs cultured with SARS-CoV-2 spike peptides, obtained before COVID-19 vaccination. What the cell subset or site label conveys for this sample: SARS-CoV-2 spike overlapping peptide pool stimulation. The nucleotide sequence is given as TGTGCCAGCAGAAGACGGACGTTCTCCTACAATGAGCAGTTCTTC. It codes for CASRRRTFSYNEQFF.